This is a list of T cell receptor beta chains from one sample in a study of control samples from healthy donors and cancer patients. Profiling relied on immunoSEQ multiplex PCR, and the TCRdb table lists in-frame clones only, not all of them. Counted here are under 30,000 clones, 70% to 80% occurring once; the ten biggest clones make up less than 25%. The sequenced sample consisted of PBMCs. The source of these receptors is a man in his 60s with head and neck cancer. Each CDR3 is given with its conserved first and last residue. The D gene is left open where the match is weak. A clone size is listed for some rows: how often the clone was seen (once, few, many), or a class if it is expanded.

>.|TRBJ2-4|TRBD1|TRBV24-1
CALLDRGKLAKNIQYF
TGTGCACTACTGGACAGGGGAAAATTAGCCAAAAACATTCAGTACTTC
>few|TRBJ2-5|.|TRBV30
CAFRVLETQYF
TGTGCCTTCAGGGTGTTGGAGACCCAGTACTTC
>.|TRBJ2-7|.|TRBV6-6
CASSTGDWGIYEQYF
TGTGCCAGCAGTACAGGGGACTGGGGGATTTACGAGCAGTACTTC
>few|TRBJ2-3|.|TRBV19
CASSPSTDTQYF
TGTGCCAGTAGTCCTAGCACAGATACGCAGTATTTT
>.|TRBJ1-5|.|TRBV24-1
CATSDFGVGRGECGNQPQHF
TGTGCCACCAGTGATTTCGGGGTCGGGAGGGGCGAGTGTGGCAATCAGCCCCAGCATTTT
>.|TRBJ1-5|.|TRBV16
CASSSDRGLNQPQHF
TGTGCCAGCAGCTCTGATAGGGGCCTTAATCAGCCCCAGCATTTT
>.|TRBJ2-5|.|TRBV7-2
CASSPQVAVQETQYF
TGTGCCAGCAGCCCACAGGTGGCAGTTCAAGAGACCCAGTACTTC
>.|TRBJ2-3|.|TRBV9
CASSELPTDTQYF
TGTGCCAGCAGCGAGCTTCCCACAGATACGCAGTATTTT
>.|TRBJ2-5|.|TRBV28
CTSTRSQVRETQYF
TGTACCAGCACTCGAAGTCAGGTCAGAGAGACCCAGTACTTC
>.|TRBJ2-3|TRBD2|TRBV6-1
CASSEAGGGDTQYF
TGTGCCAGCAGTGAGGCGGGAGGGGGGGATACGCAGTATTTT
>.|TRBJ2-7|.|TRBV6-6
CASSPHGTITYEQYF
TGTGCCAGCAGCCCACACGGGACGATCACCTACGAGCAGTACTTC
>.|TRBJ2-2|.|TRBV28
CASGVGTGELFF
TGTGCCAGCGGGGTGGGGACCGGGGAGCTGTTTTTT
>medium-sized|TRBJ2-1|TRBD1|TRBV2
CASRPGQGGNNEQFF
TGTGCCAGCAGACCGGGACAGGGGGGAAACAATGAGCAGTTCTTC
>.|TRBJ1-5|TRBD1|TRBV18
CASSPQGQSKNQPQHF
TGTGCCAGCTCACCACAGGGACAGAGCAAAAATCAGCCCCAGCATTTT
>.|TRBJ1-1|.|TRBV5-1
CASSLGGHLNTEAFF
TGCGCCAGCAGCTTGGGGGGACACTTGAACACTGAAGCTTTCTTT
>.|TRBJ2-7|TRBD2|TRBV6-1
CASSEGTSASYEQYF
TGTGCCAGCAGTGAAGGGACTAGCGCTTCCTACGAGCAGTACTTC
>.|TRBJ2-3|.|TRBV7-9
CASSPRLNTDTQYF
TGTGCCAGCAGCCCCCGACTGAACACAGATACGCAGTATTTT
>.|TRBJ2-5|TRBD1|TRBV27
CASRADRRETQYF
TGTGCCAGCAGGGCGGACAGGAGGGAGACCCAGTACTTC
>.|TRBJ1-5|.|TRBV19
CASSMGGGGSQPQHF
TGTGCCAGTAGTATGGGCGGAGGGGGGAGTCAGCCCCAGCATTTT
>.|TRBJ2-5|.|TRBV5-1
CASSLNPTGQETQYF
TGCGCCAGCAGCTTGAACCCCACAGGTCAAGAGACCCAGTACTTC
>.|TRBJ2-1|TRBD1|TRBV7-9
CASSLETGLWSMEFNEQFF
TGTGCCAGCAGCTTAGAGACAGGGCTTTGGAGTATGGAATTCAATGAGCAGTTCTTC
>.|TRBJ2-5|.|TRBV7-2
CASSPTGFQETQYF
TGTGCCAGCAGCCCGACGGGATTTCAAGAGACCCAGTACTTC
>few|TRBJ1-2|TRBD1|TRBV5-4
CASSLTGAGGYTF
TGTGCCAGCAGCTTGACAGGGGCGGGGGGCTACACCTTC
>once|TRBJ2-7|TRBD2|TRBV14
CASSQLRGGGISGREEQYF
TGTGCCAGCAGCCAACTCCGGGGCGGTGGAATAAGCGGGAGGGAAGAGCAGTACTTC
>.|TRBJ2-3|.|TRBV28
CASSPDKAGSGFTDTQYF
TGTGCCAGCAGTCCAGACAAAGCAGGGTCGGGGTTCACAGATACGCAGTATTTT